This T cell receptor (beta chain) is from a study of blood T cells in healthy people across ages. Findings of the study overall: Diversity estimates drawn from one million T cells were deemed underestimates.

V dropped 0 bases and J dropped 6; count of bases not matched to a gene: 5. This CDR3 is built from 14 residues. The germline V gene encodes CDR1 SGHKS and CDR2 YYEKEE (reference sequence). It was with a sample-barcoded 5' primer and a J-beta primer mix that a second PCR of roughly 6 to 11 cycles was run. TCRdb reprocessed the 5' RACE reads with MiXCR, giving one entry per CDR3 protein. The data contain about a million distinct CDR3 sequences, about 44% of them singletons. This clonotype was recorded a few times. Its antigen is not known. The rearrangement links TRBV5-5 to TRBJ1-2; TRBD1 aligns across 7 bases. What was sequenced was blood. This receptor was obtained from a man in his thirties or forties in good health. Written as DNA, the CDR3 is TGTGCCAGCAGCTTGGAGTGGACAGGTGATGGCTACACCTTC. This encodes CASSLEWTGDGYTF. Based on the CDR3 plus reference TRBV5-5 and TRBJ1-2, the full variable domain is DAGVTQSPTHLIKTRGQQVTLRCSPISGHKSVSWYQQVLGQGPQFIFQYYEKEERGRGNFPDRFSARQFPNYSSELNVNALLLGDSALYLCASSLEWTGDGYTFGSGTRLTVV.